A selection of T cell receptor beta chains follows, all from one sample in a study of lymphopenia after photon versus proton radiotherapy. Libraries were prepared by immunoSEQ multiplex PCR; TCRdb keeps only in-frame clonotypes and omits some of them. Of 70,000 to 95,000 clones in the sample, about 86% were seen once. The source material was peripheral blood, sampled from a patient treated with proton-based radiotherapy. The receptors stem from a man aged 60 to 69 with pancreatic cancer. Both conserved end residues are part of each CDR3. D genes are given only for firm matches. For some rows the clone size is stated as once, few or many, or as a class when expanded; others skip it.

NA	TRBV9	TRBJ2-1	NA	TGTGCCAGCAGCGTAGCAAGTTCTTACAATGAGCAGTTCTTC	CASSVASSYNEQFF
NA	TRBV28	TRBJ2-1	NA	TGTGCCAGCAGTTTTTTGAGGGGCGGATACAATGAGCAGTTCTTC	CASSFLRGGYNEQFF
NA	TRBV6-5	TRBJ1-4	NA	TGTGCCAGCAGTTTGGGGTCCGGTGAAAAACTGTTTTTT	CASSLGSGEKLFF
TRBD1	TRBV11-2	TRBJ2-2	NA	TGTGCCAGCAGCGTATCAGGGGGCGGGAACACCGGGGAGCTGTTTTTT	CASSVSGGGNTGELFF
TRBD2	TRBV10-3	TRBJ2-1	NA	TGTGCCATCAGTGAGTCATGGGGAGGGCTAGCGGGAGAATACAATGAGCAGTTCTTC	CAISESWGGLAGEYNEQFF
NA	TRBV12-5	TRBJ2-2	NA	TGTGCTAGTGGTTTGGCCGGGGATTTGGGACTCCATGGGACCGGGGAGCTGTTTTTT	CASGLAGDLGLHGTGELFF
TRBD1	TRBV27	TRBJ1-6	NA	TGTGCCAGCAGTAAATGGACAGGGGATAATTCACCCCTCCACTTT	CASSKWTGDNSPLHF
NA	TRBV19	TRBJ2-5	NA	TGTGCCAGTAGTATATTGGGAGTACAAGAGACCCAGTACTTC	CASSILGVQETQYF
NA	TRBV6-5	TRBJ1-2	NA	TGTGCCAGCAGCATAGGACGGAGAGTGAACTATGGCTACACCTTC	CASSIGRRVNYGYTF
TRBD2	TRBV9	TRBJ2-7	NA	TGTGCCAGCAGCGTAGAAGCTAGCGGGATATTAGGAGAGCAGTACTTC	CASSVEASGILGEQYF
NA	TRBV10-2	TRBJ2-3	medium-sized	TGCGCCAGCAGTGAGGGCTTCGCAGGGACAGATACGCAGTATTTT	CASSEGFAGTDTQYF
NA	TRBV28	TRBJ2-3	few	TGTGCCAGCACCTCCCCAGATACGCAGTATTTT	CASTSPDTQYF
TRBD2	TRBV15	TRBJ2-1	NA	TGTGCCACCAGCAGAGAACTCTCGGGACTAGCCTACAATGAGCAGTTCTTC	CATSRELSGLAYNEQFF
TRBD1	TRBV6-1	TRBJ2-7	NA	TGTGCCAGCAGTGTGGGACAGGGGCCAGGCTACGAGCAGTACTTC	CASSVGQGPGYEQYF
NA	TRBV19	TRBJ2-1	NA	TGTGCCAGTAGTATTATTACAGGGCGCCATGAGCAGTTCTTC	CASSIITGRHEQFF
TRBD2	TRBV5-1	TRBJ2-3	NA	TGCGCCAGCAGCCCACGACCACTAGCGCCTACTTCAGATACGCAGTATTTT	CASSPRPLAPTSDTQYF
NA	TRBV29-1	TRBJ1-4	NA	TGCAGCGTTGGGGTACGGGAGAATGAAAAACTGTTTTTT	CSVGVRENEKLFF
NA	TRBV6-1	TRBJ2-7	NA	TGTGCCAGCAGTGAGTACTCCTACGAGCAGTACTTC	CASSEYSYEQYF
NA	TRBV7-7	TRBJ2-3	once	TGTGCTAGCAGCCCGGGGGCATCCGGCACAGATACGCAGTATTTT	CASSPGASGTDTQYF
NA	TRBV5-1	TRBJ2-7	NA	TGCGCCAGCAGCGATAAGGGCGAGCAGTACTTC	CASSDKGEQYF
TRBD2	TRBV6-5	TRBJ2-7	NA	TGTGCCAGCAGTTCTGTCAGCGGGAGGCCGGATTACGAGCAGTACTTC	CASSSVSGRPDYEQYF
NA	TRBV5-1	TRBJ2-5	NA	TGCGCCAGCAGCTTGGACAGGGTGGAGATCCAAGAGACCCAGTACTTC	CASSLDRVEIQETQYF
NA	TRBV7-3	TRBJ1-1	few	TGTGCCAGCAGCTTAGGGATGAACACTGAAGCTTTCTTT	CASSLGMNTEAFF
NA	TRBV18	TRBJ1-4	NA	TGTGCCAGCTCACCACAGGGACTGACTAATGAAAAACTGTTTTTT	CASSPQGLTNEKLFF
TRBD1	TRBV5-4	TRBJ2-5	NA	TGTGCCAGCAGCTGGGACAGGGGGGAGACCCAGTACTTC	CASSWDRGETQYF
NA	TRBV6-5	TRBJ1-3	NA	TGTGCCAGCAGCTCTGGCCAAGGAAACACCATATATTTT	CASSSGQGNTIYF
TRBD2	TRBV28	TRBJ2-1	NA	TGTGCCAGCAGTCATCGTCGCATAGCGGGAAAGGATGAGCAGTTCTTC	CASSHRRIAGKDEQFF
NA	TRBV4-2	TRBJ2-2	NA	TGTGCCAGCAGCCTTGGGGTTGTCACCGGGGAGCTGTTTTTT	CASSLGVVTGELFF
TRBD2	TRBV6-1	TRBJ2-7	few	TGTGCCAGTTTCATAGCGGGACCCACCAACTACGAGCAGTACTTC	CASFIAGPTNYEQYF
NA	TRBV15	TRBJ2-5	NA	TGTGCCACCAGCAGTCACCAAGGGAGACTTTCCCAAGAGACCCAGTACTTC	CATSSHQGRLSQETQYF
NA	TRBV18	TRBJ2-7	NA	TGTGCCAGCTCACCTATGACAGACGGGGGCGAGCAGTACTTC	CASSPMTDGGEQYF
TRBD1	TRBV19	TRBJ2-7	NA	TGTGCCAGCAGGGGGTATGGGGTTGGAGAGCAGTACTTC	CASRGYGVGEQYF
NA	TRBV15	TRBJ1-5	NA	TGTGCCACCAGCCCCCAGGCGGGGGAGGTTAATCAGCCCCAGCATTTT	CATSPQAGEVNQPQHF
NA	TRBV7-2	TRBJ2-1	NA	TGTGCCAGCAGCGACATTTCGGAAACGCCCTACAATGAGCAGTTCTTC	CASSDISETPYNEQFF
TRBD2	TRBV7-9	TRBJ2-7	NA	TGTGCCAGCAGCCCCGGGAGGGAGCGCCTTCGCTCCGAGCAGTACTTC	CASSPGRERLRSEQYF
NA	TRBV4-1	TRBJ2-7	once	TGCGCCAGCAGCCAAGGGCCCACGGATGAGCAGTACTTC	CASSQGPTDEQYF
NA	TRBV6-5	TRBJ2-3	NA	TGTGCCAGCAGTTACCAGCTTAGCGCAGATACGCAGTATTTT	CASSYQLSADTQYF
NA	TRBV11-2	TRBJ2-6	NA	TGTGCCAGCAGCTCGACAGTTGGAGGTGGGGCCAACGTCCTGACTTTC	CASSSTVGGGANVLTF
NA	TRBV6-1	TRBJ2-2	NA	TGTGCCAGCAGCCCTGAGGTGGGGGAGCTGTTTTTT	CASSPEVGELFF
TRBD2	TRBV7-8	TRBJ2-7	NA	TGTGCCAGCAGCTCCGGACTAGCGGGAGAGCGCGCCTACGAGCAGTACTTC	CASSSGLAGERAYEQYF
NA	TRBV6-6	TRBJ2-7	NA	TGTGCCAGCACTACCACTCCGGGACAAGACGAGCAGTACTTC	CASTTTPGQDEQYF
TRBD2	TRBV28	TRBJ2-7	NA	TGTGCCAGCAGTTCAACCAGGTGGGCGGGAGGGCCCATAGAGCAGTACTTC	CASSSTRWAGGPIEQYF